The 9 T cell receptor beta chains below were found in one sample sequenced in a study of blood T cell repertoires in COVID-19 (dated by TCRdb to the early 2020s). Library creation used the immunoSEQ multiplex PCR assay. Drawn from immuneACCESS, this table holds only the in-frame rearrangements with V and J called that TCRdb kept. Clones are partly lost; checked studies trace under half to an unresolved V gene and leave the rest unexplained. Counted in this sample were some 320,000 clones; around nine tenths of them appeared once. Approximately 2.5% of the sample is taken by the ten largest. Sequencing used PBMCs or T cells enriched from blood (not recorded which). The receptors originated from a man in his sixties who had recovered from COVID-19.

This chain joins TRBV4-3 and TRBJ2-1; D may be TRBD1 (6 bases). Germline V gene lookup returns CDR1 LGHNA and CDR2 YSLEER. The V end was cut by 2 bases, the J end by 2 bases, with 13 bases between. The CDR3 is 16 amino acids. The CDR3 here is CASSQIRQEPYNEQFF. The CDR3 nucleotides read TGCGCCAGCAGCCAAATAAGACAGGAGCCCTACAATGAGCAGTTCTTC.

The rearrangement links TRBV6-2 or TRBV6-3 to TRBJ1-5; maybe TRBD1 (6 bases). CDR3 size: 13 residues. Germline CDR1 reads MNHEY; CDR2 reads SVGEGT. The germline V and J ends were trimmed by 3 bases and 4 bases, with 7 bases remaining between them. The CDR3 loop is CASSYQGNQPQHF. The CDR3 DNA reads TGTGCCAGCAGTTATCAGGGGAATCAGCCCCAGCATTTT.

The chain recombines TRBV9 with TRBJ2-2; TRBD2 matches at 9 bases. Germline assignment: CDR1 SGDLS and CDR2 YYNGEE. The CDR3 runs to 14 residues. Unmatched junction bases numbered 0, after V lost 0 bases and J lost 6 bases. In DNA, the CDR3 is TGTGCCAGCAGCGTAGGCGGGAGGGCCGGGGAGCTGTTTTTT. Protein product: CASSVGGRAGELFF.

V and J are TRBV2 and TRBJ2-2; 9 bases match TRBD2. J was trimmed by 4 bases and V by 6 bases; bases with no gene match: 6. The CDR3 totals 15 residues. Germline loops: CDR1 SNHLY, CDR2 FYNNEI. The CDR3 region has the DNA TGTGCCAGCAGCGACAGCGGGAGGCGCACCGGGGAGCTGTTTTTT. Translation gives CASSDSGRRTGELFF.

This chain connects TRBV5-1 to TRBJ2-7, with 7 bases identical to TRBD1. Germline V lookup: CDR1 SGHRS, CDR2 YFSETQ. The CDR3 is made up of 14 amino acids. The J segment lost 2 bases and the V segment lost 3 bases, leaving 5 bases of the junction unmatched. CDR3 sequence: CASSSGTDAYEQYF. The CDR3 DNA reads TGCGCCAGCAGCTCCGGGACAGACGCCTACGAGCAGTACTTC.

V is TRBV7-2 and J is TRBJ2-3; 9 positions match TRBD1. Looked up from germline, CDR1 is SGHTA and CDR2 is FQGNSA. Unmatched junction bases numbered 8, after V lost 5 bases and J lost 8 bases. The CDR3 is 14 amino acids. CDR3 nucleotide sequence: TGTGCCAGCAGCACACAGGGGGCGGGAGCTACGCAGTATTTT. This sequence encodes CASSTQGAGATQYF.

The chain carries TRBV7-2 and TRBJ2-3; D gene ambiguous. Trimming cost V 2 bases and J 4 bases, with 10 bases left between them. The length of the CDR3 is 14 residues. Germline V lookup: CDR1 SGHTA, CDR2 FQGNSA. As DNA, the CDR3 is TGTGCCAGCAGCTTACTCCTTCGTTCAGATACGCAGTATTTT. It translates to CASSLLLRSDTQYF. Full variable domain (outside the CDR3, taken from reference TRBV7-2 and TRBJ2-3): GAGVSQSPSNKVTEKGKDVELRCDPISGHTALYWYRQSLGQGLEFLIYFQGNSAPDKSGLPSDRFSAERTGGSVSTLTIQRTQQEDSAVYLCASSLLLRSDTQYFGPGTRLTVL.

CDR3 DNA: TGTGCCAGCTCACCCTCCGAGGTGTACACTGAAGCTTTCTTT. Protein: CASSPSEVYTEAFF. The V call is TRBV18, the J call TRBJ1-1; no clear D gene. The V and J ends lost 3 bases and 3 bases respectively, with 11 bases between them. This CDR3 is 14 amino acids long. Germline assignment: CDR1 KGHSH and CDR2 LQKENI. Filled out from reference TRBV18 and TRBJ1-1, the complete variable domain reads NAGVMQNPRHLVRRRGQEARLRCSPMKGHSHVYWYRQLPEEGLKFMVYLQKENIIDESGMPKERFSAEFPKEGPSILRIQQVVRGDSAAYFCASSPSEVYTEAFFGQGTRLTVV.

This chain connects TRBV7-6 to TRBJ2-1; 7 nucleotides line up with TRBD2. Germline trimming cut 5 bases from V and 0 bases from J; bases unmatched to any gene: 7. The CDR3 runs to 16 residues. Germline loops: CDR1 SGHVS, CDR2 FNYEAQ. The CDR3 loop reads CASSPRLAASYNEQFF. The CDR3 nucleotides read TGTGCCAGCAGCCCCCGGCTAGCGGCCTCCTACAATGAGCAGTTCTTC.